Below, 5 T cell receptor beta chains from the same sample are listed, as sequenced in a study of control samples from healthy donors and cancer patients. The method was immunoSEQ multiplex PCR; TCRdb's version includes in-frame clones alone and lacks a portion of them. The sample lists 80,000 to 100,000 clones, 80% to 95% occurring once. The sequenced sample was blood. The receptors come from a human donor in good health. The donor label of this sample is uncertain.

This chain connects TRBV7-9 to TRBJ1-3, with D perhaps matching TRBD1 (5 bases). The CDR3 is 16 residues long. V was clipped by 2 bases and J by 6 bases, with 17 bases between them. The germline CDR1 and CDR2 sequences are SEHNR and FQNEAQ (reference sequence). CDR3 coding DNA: TGTGCCAGCAGCTTATCGCAGGACAAGATAGTAAACACCATATATTTT. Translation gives CASSLSQDKIVNTIYF. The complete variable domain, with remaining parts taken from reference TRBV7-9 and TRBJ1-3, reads DTGVSQNPRHKITKRGQNVTFRCDPISEHNRLYWYRQTLGQGPEFLTYFQNEAQLEKSRLLSDRFSAERPKGSFSTLEIQRTEQGDSAMYLCASSLSQDKIVNTIYFGEGSWLTVV.

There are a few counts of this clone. The CDR3 sequence is CASSGRNTGELFF. Written as DNA, the CDR3 is TGTGCCAGCAGTGGACGGAACACCGGGGAGCTGTTTTTT. This chain links TRBV2 with TRBJ2-2, with D hard to call. V lost 4 bases to trimming and J lost 1 base, with 4 bases between them. Germline assignment: CDR1 SNHLY and CDR2 FYNNEI. CDR3 length: 13 residues.

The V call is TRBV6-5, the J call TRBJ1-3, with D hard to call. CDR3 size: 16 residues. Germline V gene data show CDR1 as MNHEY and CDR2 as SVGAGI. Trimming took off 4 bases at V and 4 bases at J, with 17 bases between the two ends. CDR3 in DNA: TGTGCCAGCAGTTTCTCTGCCAGGCCCTCGGGAAACACCATATATTTT. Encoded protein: CASSFSARPSGNTIYF.

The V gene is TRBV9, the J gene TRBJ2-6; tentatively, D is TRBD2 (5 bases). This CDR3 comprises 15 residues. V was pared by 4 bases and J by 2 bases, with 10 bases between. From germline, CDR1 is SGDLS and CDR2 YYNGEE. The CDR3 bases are TGTGCCAGCAGCCTGGTCGGGGCTGGGGCCAACGTCCTGACTTTC. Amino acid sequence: CASSLVGAGANVLTF.

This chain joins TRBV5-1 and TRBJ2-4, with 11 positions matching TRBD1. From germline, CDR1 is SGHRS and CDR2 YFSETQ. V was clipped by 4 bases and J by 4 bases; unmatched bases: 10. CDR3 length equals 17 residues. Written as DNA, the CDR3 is TGCGCCAGCAGCATGGAGGGACAGGGGGAGGTAAAAAACATTCAGTACTTC. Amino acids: CASSMEGQGEVKNIQYF.